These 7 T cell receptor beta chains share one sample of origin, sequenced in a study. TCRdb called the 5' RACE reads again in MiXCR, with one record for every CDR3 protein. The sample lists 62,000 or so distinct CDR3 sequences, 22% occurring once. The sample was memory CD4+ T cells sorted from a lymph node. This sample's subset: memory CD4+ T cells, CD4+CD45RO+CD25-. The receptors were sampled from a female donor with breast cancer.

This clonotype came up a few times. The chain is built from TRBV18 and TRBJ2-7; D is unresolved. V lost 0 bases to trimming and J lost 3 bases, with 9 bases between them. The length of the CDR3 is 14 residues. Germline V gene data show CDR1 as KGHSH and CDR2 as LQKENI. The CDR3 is CASSPPVAVYEQYF. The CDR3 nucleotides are TGTGCCAGCTCACCACCGGTCGCAGTCTACGAGCAGTACTTC.

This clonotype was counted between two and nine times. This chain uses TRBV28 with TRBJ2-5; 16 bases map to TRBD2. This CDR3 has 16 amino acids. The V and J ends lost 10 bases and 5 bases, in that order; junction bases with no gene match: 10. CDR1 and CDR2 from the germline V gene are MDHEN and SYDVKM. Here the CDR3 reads CATLGTSGRAGETQYF. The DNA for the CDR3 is TGTGCCACCCTAGGGACTAGCGGGAGGGCCGGGGAGACCCAGTACTTC.

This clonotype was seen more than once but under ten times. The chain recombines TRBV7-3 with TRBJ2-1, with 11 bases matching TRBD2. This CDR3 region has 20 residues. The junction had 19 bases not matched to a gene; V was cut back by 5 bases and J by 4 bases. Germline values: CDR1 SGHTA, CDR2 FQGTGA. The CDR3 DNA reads TGTGCCAGCAGCCTGACAACCGGGACTAGCGGATCCCGGATATACAATGAGCAGTTCTTC. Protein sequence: CASSLTTGTSGSRIYNEQFF.

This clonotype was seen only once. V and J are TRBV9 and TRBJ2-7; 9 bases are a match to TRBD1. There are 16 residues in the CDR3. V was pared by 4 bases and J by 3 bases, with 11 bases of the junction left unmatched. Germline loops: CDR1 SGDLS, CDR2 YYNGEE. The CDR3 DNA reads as TGTGCCAGCAGCCCCACCGCGGGACAGGGATACTACGAGCAGTACTTC. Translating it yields CASSPTAGQGYYEQYF. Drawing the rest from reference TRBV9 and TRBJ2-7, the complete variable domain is DSGVTQTPKHLITATGQRVTLRCSPRSGDLSVYWYQQSLDQGLQFLIQYYNGEERAKGNILERFSAQQFPDLHSELNLSSLELGDSALYFCASSPTAGQGYYEQYFGPGTRLTVT.

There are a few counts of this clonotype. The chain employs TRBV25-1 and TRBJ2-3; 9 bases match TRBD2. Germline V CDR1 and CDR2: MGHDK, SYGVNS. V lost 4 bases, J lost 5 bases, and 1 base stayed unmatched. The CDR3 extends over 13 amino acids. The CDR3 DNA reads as TGTGCCAGCAGTGGACTAGCGGAAGATACGCAGTATTTT. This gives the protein CASSGLAEDTQYF.

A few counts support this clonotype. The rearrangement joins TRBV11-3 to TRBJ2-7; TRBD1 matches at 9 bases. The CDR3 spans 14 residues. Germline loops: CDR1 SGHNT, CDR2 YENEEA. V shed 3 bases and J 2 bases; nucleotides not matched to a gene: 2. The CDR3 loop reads CASSFGTGPYEQYF. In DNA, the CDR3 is TGTGCCAGCAGCTTCGGGACAGGGCCCTACGAGCAGTACTTC.

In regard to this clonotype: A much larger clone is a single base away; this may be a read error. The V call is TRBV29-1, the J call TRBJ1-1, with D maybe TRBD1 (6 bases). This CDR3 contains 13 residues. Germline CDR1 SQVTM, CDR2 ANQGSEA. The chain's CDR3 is CSAQTGANTEACF. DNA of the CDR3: TGCAGCGCACAAACGGGGGCGAACACTGAAGCTTGCTTT.